This is a list of T cell receptor beta chains from one sample in a study of vaccination effects on CD4 cells after COVID-19. Data came from immunoSEQ multiplex PCR; TCRdb stores just in-frame clones and leaves some out. This table has 65,000 or so clones, around 77% appearing once. No antigens are known for them. Sequenced here: CD4+ T cells from PBMCs cultured with HCoV-NL63 spike peptides, sampled before COVID-19 vaccination. The receptors here all came from a human donor who received a COVID-19 vaccine. Both conserved end residues are part of each CDR3. The order of the fields is D gene, V gene, clone size, J gene, CDR3 DNA, CDR3 protein. A D gene is named only where the DNA matches it firmly. Rows may omit the clone size; those that give it use once, few, many or a size class.

>-|TRBV3-1/TRBV3-2|few|TRBJ1-3
TGTGCCAGCAGCCCTTTCCGATTTAGCTCTGGAAACACCATATATTTT
CASSPFRFSSGNTIYF
>TRBD1|TRBV5-1|-|TRBJ2-2
TGCGCCAGCAGCCTTGGGAGACAGGGTCCCGGGGAGCTGTTTTTT
CASSLGRQGPGELFF
>-|TRBV6-4|-|TRBJ1-6
TGTGCCAGCAGTGACTCATCGAATTCACCCCTCCACTTT
CASSDSSNSPLHF
>-|TRBV7-9|few|TRBJ1-2
TGTGCCAGCAGCTTAGAGGGATACGGCTACACCTTC
CASSLEGYGYTF
>-|TRBV18|-|TRBJ2-2
TGTGCCAGCTCACAGTCTGTGTCGAACACCGGGGAGCTGTTTTTT
CASSQSVSNTGELFF
>-|TRBV5-5|once|TRBJ2-5
TGTGCCAGCAGCTCCACAGGTCTACGAGAGACCCAGTACTTC
CASSSTGLRETQYF
>-|TRBV2|-|TRBJ1-4
TGTGCCAGCAGTGAGGGGGCGCAGCTGTTTTTT
CASSEGAQLFF
>-|TRBV7-3|-|TRBJ1-1
TGTGCCAGCAGCTCTACAGGCGTGAACACTGAAGCTTTCTTT
CASSSTGVNTEAFF
>-|TRBV27|-|TRBJ1-1
TGTGCCAGCAGCACCCCCAGGGGGAACACTGAAGCTTTCTTT
CASSTPRGNTEAFF
>-|TRBV7-2|-|TRBJ2-3
TGTGCCAGCAGCTTAATGGCGGGGGCTAGCACAGATACGCAGTATTTT
CASSLMAGASTDTQYF
>-|TRBV3-1/TRBV3-2|-|TRBJ1-5
TGTGCCAGCAGCCAAGATCCCAGCGCGCATCAGCCCCAGCATTTT
CASSQDPSAHQPQHF
>-|TRBV3-1/TRBV3-2|-|TRBJ1-1
TGTGCCAGCAGCCAAGGCCCCCGCGGACAGAAATTGCTAGAAGCTTTCTTT
CASSQGPRGQKLLEAFF
>TRBD1|TRBV18|-|TRBJ2-1
TGTGCCAGCTCACCCTCCGGGACAGGGGCCACCAATGAGCAGTTCTTC
CASSPSGTGATNEQFF
>-|TRBV6-5|-|TRBJ1-2
TGTGCCAGCACCGAGATTCAGGGGACGGGTGGCTACACCTTC
CASTEIQGTGGYTF
>-|TRBV19|-|TRBJ2-3
TGTGCCAGTAGTATAGGGGGCAGGGGGGGCGATACGCAGTATTTT
CASSIGGRGGDTQYF
>-|TRBV30|-|TRBJ1-5
TGTGCCTGGAGTGTCGGGGACCCCAATCAGCCCCAGCATTTT
CAWSVGDPNQPQHF
>TRBD1|TRBV24-1|-|TRBJ2-1
TGTGCCACCAAGGGGGGGACAGGGCCCAATGAGCAGTTCTTC
CATKGGTGPNEQFF
>-|TRBV30|-|TRBJ1-6
TGTGCCTGGAGGCGACCGAGCTATAATTCACCCCTCCACTTT
CAWRRPSYNSPLHF
>TRBD1|TRBV11-2|few|TRBJ1-6
TGTGCCAGCAGCCGCAGGGGGAATTCACCCCTCCACTTT
CASSRRGNSPLHF
>-|TRBV7-2|-|TRBJ1-3
TGTGCCAGCAGCGAGGTATGGGGGCCTGGAAACACCATATATTTT
CASSEVWGPGNTIYF
>TRBD1|TRBV5-1|few|TRBJ1-4
TGCGCCAGCAGCCACCCGGGACAGGGCGACGAAAAACTGTTTTTT
CASSHPGQGDEKLFF
>-|TRBV19|-|TRBJ2-2
TGTGCCAGTAGCCTAGGATGGGGGCCGTACACCGGGGAGCTGTTTTTT
CASSLGWGPYTGELFF